This is a list of T cell receptor beta chains from one sample in a study of pediatric ulcerative colitis. Libraries were prepared by immunoSEQ multiplex PCR; TCRdb keeps only in-frame clonotypes and omits some of them. The table records over 45,000 clones, roughly 79% of them present only once. Sequenced material: gut tissue. These receptors all come from a girl between 5 and 17 years old with moderate ulcerative colitis. CDR3s include the opening cysteine and the closing phenylalanine or tryptophan. A D gene is named only where the DNA matches it firmly. Only part of the rows carry a size: once, few, many, or a class if the clone is expanded.

D gene	clone size	J gene	V gene	CDR3 protein	CDR3 DNA
-	-	TRBJ1-5	TRBV6-1	CASSEGLGVGQPQHF	TGTGCCAGCAGTGAAGGGTTAGGGGTTGGTCAGCCCCAGCATTTT
-	-	TRBJ1-1	TRBV6-1	CASSGDWNTEAFF	TGTGCCAGCAGTGGGGACTGGAACACTGAAGCTTTCTTT
TRBD1	-	TRBJ2-7	TRBV13	CASSSKPTGGKEQYF	TGTGCCAGCAGCTCAAAGCCGACAGGGGGCAAGGAGCAGTACTTC
-	-	TRBJ2-5	TRBV28	CASSDTRMGETQYF	TGTGCCAGCAGCGATACTAGGATGGGAGAGACCCAGTACTTC
-	-	TRBJ2-6	TRBV7-9	CASSLTGASGANVLTF	TGTGCCAGCAGCCTCACGGGAGCGTCGGGGGCCAACGTCCTGACTTTC
-	-	TRBJ2-2	TRBV5-1	CASSLTLDSENTGELFF	TGCGCCAGCAGCTTGACCCTTGATAGCGAGAACACCGGGGAGCTGTTTTTT
-	-	TRBJ2-7	TRBV10-3	CAIKGEYFYEQYF	TGTGCCATCAAAGGGGAATACTTCTACGAGCAGTACTTC
-	-	TRBJ1-1	TRBV9	CASSSGTANTEAFF	TGTGCCAGCAGCTCTGGAACGGCGAACACTGAAGCTTTCTTT
-	-	TRBJ2-7	TRBV4-1	CASSQVTSPAYEQYF	TGCGCCAGCAGCCAAGTTACCTCACCCGCCTACGAGCAGTACTTC
TRBD1	-	TRBJ1-2	TRBV4-2	CASSQHGQVSRGYTF	TGTGCCAGCAGCCAACATGGACAGGTGTCGCGTGGCTACACCTTC
-	-	TRBJ2-1	TRBV11-2	CASSFDLAEFF	TGTGCCAGCAGCTTTGATTTAGCGGAGTTCTTC
-	-	TRBJ2-7	TRBV15	CATSRLGGSGYEQYF	TGTGCCACCAGCAGACTAGGGGGTAGCGGATACGAGCAGTACTTC
-	-	TRBJ2-7	TRBV7-7	CASSYRLPRDHSYEQYF	TGTGCTAGCAGTTACCGCCTCCCTCGGGACCACTCCTACGAGCAGTACTTC
-	-	TRBJ1-5	TRBV6-5	CASRRSIHQPQHF	TGTGCCAGCAGGCGCAGTATTCATCAGCCCCAGCATTTT
TRBD2	-	TRBJ2-2	TRBV5-4	CASSPGTSRMHGELFF	TGTGCCAGCAGCCCTGGGACTAGCAGGATGCACGGGGAGCTGTTTTTT
-	-	TRBJ2-3	TRBV7-2	CASSDLGGADTQYF	TGTGCCAGCAGCGACCTCGGGGGCGCGGATACGCAGTATTTT
TRBD1	-	TRBJ1-4	TRBV7-9	CASSLVDRVGEKLFF	TGTGCCAGCAGCTTAGTGGACAGGGTCGGTGAAAAACTGTTTTTT
-	-	TRBJ2-7	TRBV6-5	CASSYSTYEQYF	TGTGCCAGCAGTTACTCGACCTACGAGCAGTACTTC
TRBD2	-	TRBJ2-1	TRBV11-2	CASSLSAGGSYNEQFF	TGTGCCAGCAGCTTATCAGCGGGAGGATCCTACAATGAGCAGTTCTTC
-	-	TRBJ2-1	TRBV27	CASSLSLPRYNEQFF	TGTGCCAGCAGTTTAAGTCTACCACGCTACAATGAGCAGTTCTTC
TRBD1	-	TRBJ1-4	TRBV5-5	CASSLAGQTTNEKLFF	TGTGCCAGCAGCTTGGCGGGACAGACAACTAATGAAAAACTGTTTTTT
-	-	TRBJ1-6	TRBV4-3	CASSQTRGLNSPLHF	TGCGCCAGCAGCCAAACCCGGGGTCTGAATTCACCCCTCCACTTT
-	-	TRBJ2-5	TRBV5-1	CASSLQGGEETQYF	TGCGCCAGCAGCCTCCAGGGGGGGGAAGAGACCCAGTACTTC
-	few	TRBJ1-1	TRBV9	CASSVDGFMNTEAFF	TGTGCCAGCAGCGTAGATGGGTTCATGAACACTGAAGCTTTCTTT
TRBD1	-	TRBJ1-2	TRBV4-1	CASSQDVGQNYGYTF	TGCGCCAGCAGCCAAGATGTGGGACAGAACTATGGCTACACCTTC
-	-	TRBJ2-7	TRBV6-1	CASSEEWGHIYEQYF	TGTGCCAGCAGTGAAGAATGGGGACACATCTACGAGCAGTACTTC
-	once	TRBJ2-1	TRBV25-1	CASSDRTDNEQFF	TGTGCCAGCAGTGACCGGACAGACAATGAGCAGTTCTTC
TRBD2	-	TRBJ2-1	TRBV19	CASTLQAGGSYNEQFF	TGTGCCAGTACCCTTCAAGCGGGGGGCTCCTACAATGAGCAGTTCTTC
TRBD1	-	TRBJ2-7	TRBV30	CAWSPRDREGYEQYF	TGTGCCTGGAGTCCTCGGGACAGAGAAGGCTACGAGCAGTACTTC
TRBD1	medium-sized	TRBJ2-1	TRBV5-6	CASSYRQGGMYNEQFF	TGTGCCAGCAGCTATCGACAGGGGGGCATGTACAATGAGCAGTTCTTC
-	-	TRBJ2-3	TRBV7-2	CASSSFRGASRGDTQYF	TGTGCCAGCAGCAGTTTTCGGGGGGCATCTCGAGGAGATACGCAGTATTTT
TRBD1	-	TRBJ1-5	TRBV7-8	CASSLSLQGNQPQHF	TGTGCCAGCAGCCTATCTTTACAGGGGAATCAGCCCCAGCATTTT
TRBD2	-	TRBJ2-2	TRBV5-1	CASSGIITSGRGGELFF	TGCGCCAGCAGCGGTATCATTACTAGCGGGAGAGGCGGGGAGCTGTTTTTT
-	-	TRBJ1-1	TRBV20-1	CIGSFDTEAFF	TGCATCGGGAGTTTTGACACTGAAGCTTTCTTT
-	-	TRBJ2-1	TRBV5-1	CASSLGGDYNEQFF	TGCGCCAGCAGCTTGGGCGGGGACTACAATGAGCAGTTCTTC
TRBD2	-	TRBJ2-3	TRBV29-1	CSVDGGVSDTQYF	TGCAGCGTTGACGGGGGGGTCTCAGATACGCAGTATTTT